These 25 T cell receptor beta chains share one sample of origin, sequenced in a study of shared clonotypes between healthy human individuals. The protocol was immunoSEQ multiplex PCR, while the TCRdb copy is restricted to in-frame clones and leaves out a portion. This table holds a few million clones, roughly 95% found once. Sequenced sample: naive CD4+ T cells sorted from blood. Subset denoted: CD45RA+ positively selected. These receptors were taken from a man younger than 30 in good health.

With respect to this clone: Other nucleotide sequences in the sample specify the same CDR3. The V and J genes are TRBV7-9 and TRBJ2-7; no definite D call. Germline V CDR1 and CDR2: SEHNR, FQNEAQ (reference sequence). The CDR3 sequence is 14 residues long. V lost 4 bases and J 1 base, leaving 11 bases between the germline ends. The CDR3 sequence: CASSSGQGSYEQYF. The CDR3 DNA reads TGTGCCAGCAGCTCCGGGCAAGGGTCCTACGAGCAGTACTTC.

The chain employs TRBV4-2 and TRBJ2-2; 7 bases line up with TRBD2. This CDR3 comprises 17 residues. V dropped 4 bases and J dropped 0; count of bases not matched to a gene: 8. From germline, CDR1 is LGHNA and CDR2 YNFKEQ. CDR3 bases: TGTGCCAGCAGCCTCACTCCCGGGGGGTCGAACACCGGGGAGCTGTTTTTT. Translated, it gives CASSLTPGGSNTGELFF.

CDR3 sequence (DNA): TGCGCCAGCAGCCAAGAGGCAACAGGATTCTACGAGCAGTACTTC. Amino acid sequence: CASSQEATGFYEQYF. The chain carries TRBV4-1 and TRBJ2-7, with D possibly TRBD1 on 5 matching bases. Trimming took off 0 bases at V and 3 bases at J, with 12 bases between the two ends. Germline-derived CDR1 and CDR2 are MGHRA and YSYEKL. The CDR3 is 15 residues long.

This clone was counted between two and nine times. The genes are TRBV10-2 and TRBJ1-6; D not certain. The CDR3 sequence is 14 residues long. Trimming cost V 2 bases and J 6 bases, with 8 bases left between them. Germline V gene sequence: CDR1 WSHSY, CDR2 SAAADI. CDR3 sequence: CASSEQTSNSPLHF. The CDR3 DNA follows: TGCGCCAGCAGTGAGCAGACGTCTAATTCACCCCTCCACTTT.

The chain uses TRBV7-9 and TRBJ2-5, with D tentatively TRBD1 or TRBD2 (6 bases each). V dropped 10 bases and J dropped 2 bases, with 17 bases sitting between them. The CDR3 consists of 14 residues. Germline assignment: CDR1 SEHNR and CDR2 FQNEAQ (reference sequence). CDR3 in amino acids: CATNSQGGQETQYF. The CDR3 DNA follows: TGTGCCACTAACTCACAGGGAGGACAAGAGACCCAGTACTTC. The complete variable domain, with remaining parts taken from reference TRBV7-9 and TRBJ2-5, reads DTGVSQNPRHKITKRGQNVTFRCDPISEHNRLYWYRQTLGQGPEFLTYFQNEAQLEKSRLLSDRFSAERPKGSFSTLEIQRTEQGDSAMYLCATNSQGGQETQYFGPGTRLLVL.

V and J are TRBV5-1 and TRBJ2-7; TRBD1 aligns across 7 bases. Trimming at V came to 3 bases and at J to 3 bases, leaving 15 bases not matched to a gene. The CDR3 totals 17 residues. Germline V CDR1 and CDR2: SGHRS, YFSETQ. In DNA, the CDR3 is TGCGCCAGCAGCTCGAACCGGGACAGTAGGTTGGTCTACGAGCAGTACTTC. Protein: CASSSNRDSRLVYEQYF.

The chain links TRBV11-2 to TRBJ2-1, with 9 nucleotides matching TRBD2. J was trimmed by 5 bases and V by 1 base; bases with no gene match: 6. The CDR3 is 16 residues long. Germline V gene sequence: CDR1 SGHAT, CDR2 FQNNGV. The CDR3 is CASSLVGGRADNEQFF. CDR3 DNA: TGTGCCAGCAGCTTAGTTGGCGGGAGGGCGGACAATGAGCAGTTCTTC.

The rearrangement links TRBV7-2 to TRBJ2-3; TRBD1 matches 8 bases. The CDR3 has 17 amino acids. Trimming cost V 4 bases and J 0 bases; bases outside gene matches: 9. In germline, CDR1 is SGHTA, CDR2 FQGNSA. The DNA for the CDR3 is TGTGCCAGCAGCTCCCCGAAAGGACAGGGCAGCACAGATACGCAGTATTTT. This sequence encodes CASSSPKGQGSTDTQYF. The full variable domain, in which reference TRBV7-2 and TRBJ2-3 provide the parts outside the CDR3, is GAGVSQSPSNKVTEKGKDVELRCDPISGHTALYWYRQSLGQGLEFLIYFQGNSAPDKSGLPSDRFSAERTGGSVSTLTIQRTQQEDSAVYLCASSSPKGQGSTDTQYFGPGTRLTVL.

As to this clone: Other nucleotide sequences in the sample specify the same CDR3. V usage is TRBV6-5 and J usage is TRBJ1-2; D is unclear. The V gene's germline CDR1 is MNHEY and CDR2 SVGAGI. The CDR3 extends over 11 amino acids. The V end was cut by 5 bases, the J end by 4 bases, with 5 bases between. The CDR3 loop is CASSPGYGYTF. The CDR3 nucleotides read TGTGCCAGCAGTCCGGGCTATGGCTACACCTTC.

The gene calls are TRBV21-1 and TRBJ1-1; the table's D call TRBD1 went unverified against the DNA. TRBV21-1 is noted as a pseudogene. This CDR3 spans 17 amino acids. CDR3 residues: CASSKNRGSGWGTEAFF. CDR3 in DNA: TGTGCCAGCAGCAAAAACAGGGGATCTGGGTGGGGCACTGAAGCTTTCTTT.

V and J are TRBV2 and TRBJ2-1; the match to TRBD2 covers 11 bases. Germline-derived CDR1 and CDR2 are SNHLY and FYNNEI. The CDR3 runs to 15 residues. J gave up 4 bases and V 6 bases, and 5 bases lay outside the gene matches. The DNA of the CDR3 is TGTGCCAGCAGGGATACTAGCGGGGGTTACAATGAGCAGTTCTTC. This gives the protein CASRDTSGGYNEQFF. Full variable domain (rest looked up from reference TRBV2 and TRBJ2-1): EPEVTQTPSHQVTQMGQEVILRCVPISNHLYFYWYRQILGQKVEFLVSFYNNEISEKSEIFDDQFSVERPDGSNFTLKIRSTKLEDSAMYFCASRDTSGGYNEQFFGPGTRLTVL.

This clone appeared a single time. The rearrangement joins TRBV5-1 to TRBJ2-1; the D is unclear. The germline V gene has CDR1 SGHRS and CDR2 YFSETQ. V was pared by 0 bases and J by 5 bases, with 6 bases between. The CDR3 extends over 13 amino acids. The CDR3 DNA reads as TGCGCCAGCAGCTTGGCGGTTAACAATGAGCAGTTCTTC. It is translated as CASSLAVNNEQFF.

V and J are TRBV5-1 and TRBJ2-7, with 8 positions matching TRBD1. The CDR3 runs to 15 residues. CDR1 is SGHRS and CDR2 is YFSETQ in the germline V gene. J was trimmed by 3 bases and V by 0 bases; bases with no gene match: 5. The CDR3 here is CASSLGAGGIYEQYF. DNA of the CDR3: TGCGCCAGCAGCTTGGGCGCAGGGGGCATCTACGAGCAGTACTTC. Complete variable domain (other parts from reference TRBV5-1 and TRBJ2-7): KAGVTQTPRYLIKTRGQQVTLSCSPISGHRSVSWYQQTPGQGLQFLFEYFSETQRNKGNFPGRFSGRQFSNSRSEMNVSTLELGDSALYLCASSLGAGGIYEQYFGPGTRLTVT.

This clone was picked up one time. The chain links TRBV12-5 to TRBJ1-5; D unclear. This CDR3 comprises 17 residues. Germline-derived CDR1 and CDR2 are LGHNT and FRNRAP. The V and J ends lost 5 bases and 0 bases respectively, with 17 bases between them. CDR3 DNA: TGTGCTAGTGGTAATTCTATGGGCTCTAATAGCAATCAGCCCCAGCATTTT. As protein: CASGNSMGSNSNQPQHF.

To note about this clone: This specimen includes other DNA sequences encoding the same CDR3. The chain uses TRBV2 and TRBJ2-2; 9 positions agree with TRBD2. The V gene end was trimmed by 6 bases and the J gene end by 2 bases; junction bases not matched to a gene: 4. CDR3 length equals 15 residues. Germline loops: CDR1 SNHLY, CDR2 FYNNEI. This CDR3 reads CASRVAGANTGELFF. CDR3 bases: TGTGCCAGCAGAGTAGCGGGGGCCAACACCGGGGAGCTGTTTTTT.

The chain employs TRBV6-6 and TRBJ2-1; D is possibly TRBD2 (6 bases). Trimming removed 2 bases at V and 7 bases at J, with 9 bases between. The CDR3 extends over 13 amino acids. Germline lookup yields CDR1 MNHNY and CDR2 SVGAGI (reference sequence). CDR3 sequence reads: CASSYHGTNEQFF. CDR3 bases: TGTGCCAGCAGTTACCACGGGACTAATGAGCAGTTCTTC.

The V gene is TRBV9, the J gene TRBJ2-1, with 8 positions matching TRBD2. Germline CDR1 and CDR2: SGDLS and YYNGEE. The CDR3 extends over 18 amino acids. V dropped 4 bases and J dropped 6; count of bases not matched to a gene: 18. The DNA of the CDR3 is TGTGCCAGCAGCCCCTTAGGGGGGAGGACTAGCCAGGGCAATGAGCAGTTCTTC. Encoded protein: CASSPLGGRTSQGNEQFF.

This clone came up once. The chain employs TRBV25-1 and TRBJ2-3; 8 nucleotides line up with TRBD1. Germline values: CDR1 MGHDK, CDR2 SYGVNS. Germline trimming cut 7 bases from V and 6 bases from J; bases unmatched to any gene: 3. The CDR3 runs to 12 residues. In nucleotides, the CDR3 is TGTGCCAGCACGGACAGGGTTGATACGCAGTATTTT. Protein sequence: CASTDRVDTQYF.

V usage is TRBV5-1 and J usage is TRBJ2-5; possible D gene TRBD1, 5 bases. CDR1 is SGHRS, CDR2 YFSETQ, per germline. This CDR3 is built from 14 residues. Trimming removed 9 bases from V and 1 base from J, with 16 bases in between. The CDR3 region is CATKPGATQETQYF. CDR3 sequence (DNA): TGCGCCACTAAACCTGGGGCTACCCAAGAGACCCAGTACTTC.

J is TRBJ2-7 and V is TRBV5-8, with TRBD1 matching over 11 bases. The CDR3 runs 18 residues. The ends lost 4 bases at V and 3 bases at J; junction bases unmatched: 15. Per germline, CDR1 SGHTS and CDR2 YDEGEE. CDR3: CASSRGQGAGGARYEQYF. CDR3 DNA sequence: TGTGCCAGCAGCCGCGGACAGGGGGCTGGCGGGGCCCGCTACGAGCAGTACTTC.

This chain connects TRBV19 to TRBJ1-6; D might be TRBD1 (6 bases). The germline V gene encodes CDR1 LNHDA and CDR2 SQIVND (reference sequence). V was pared by 8 bases and J by 7 bases, with 12 bases between. CDR3 length: 13 amino acids. This chain's CDR3 is CASRTGINSPLHF. The CDR3 region has the DNA TGTGCCAGTCGTACAGGGATCAATTCACCCCTCCACTTT.

About this clone itself: This sample includes further DNA sequences coding for the same CDR3. The chain uses TRBV18 and TRBJ1-2; D might be TRBD1 (5 bases). The CDR3 consists of 14 residues. Trimming left V 2 bases short and J 2 bases short, with 9 bases between. CDR1 and CDR2 (germline): KGHSH, LQKENI. CDR3 sequence: CASSPREGNYGYTF. The CDR3 nucleotides are TGTGCCAGCTCACCAAGGGAGGGGAACTATGGCTACACCTTC.

In regard to this clone: At the DNA level, this CDR3 is encoded by other sequences in the same sample as well. The chain uses TRBV19 and TRBJ1-1; D gene ambiguous. This CDR3 comprises 13 residues. Germline V gene lookup returns CDR1 LNHDA and CDR2 SQIVND (reference sequence). V was shortened by 6 bases and J by 5 bases, with 13 bases between the two germline ends. CDR3 sequence reads: CASSSTRGTEAFF. Here the CDR3 DNA reads TGTGCCAGTAGCTCAACACGTGGTACTGAAGCTTTCTTT.

The rearrangement joins TRBV27 to TRBJ2-7; tentatively, D is TRBD1 (5 bases). CDR1 is MNHEY, CDR2 SMNVEV, per germline (reference sequence). Trimming took off 5 bases at V and 0 bases at J, with 17 bases between the two ends. This CDR3 comprises 16 residues. CDR3 sequence: CASSPRVNPRSYEQYF. In DNA form, the CDR3 reads TGTGCCAGCAGTCCCAGGGTTAATCCTCGCTCCTACGAGCAGTACTTC.

Only a few counts were recorded for this clone. The V gene is TRBV19, the J gene TRBJ1-1; TRBD1 matches at 9 bases. There are 16 residues in the CDR3. Per germline, CDR1 LNHDA and CDR2 SQIVND (reference sequence). V lost 1 base and J lost 3; bases outside the gene matches: 6. The DNA of the CDR3 is TGTGCCAGTAGTATAGGGGGTACAGGGGGCCACACTGAAGCTTTCTTT. Translating it yields CASSIGGTGGHTEAFF.